These 11 T cell receptor beta chains originate from one sample sequenced in a study of shared clonotypes between healthy human individuals (dated by TCRdb to the early 2020s). Libraries came from the immunoSEQ multiplex PCR assay. TCRdb carries this immuneACCESS record with in-frame sequences only. Its versions omit some clonotypes, under half of them owing to an unresolved V gene in the studies checked, with the rest unexplained. The sample profile shows some 2.4 million clones; 80% to 95% of them were found once. Clones ranked in the top ten supply approximately 0.36% of the sample. Sequenced material: naive CD4+ T cells from PBMCs. The label giving this sample's cell subset or site can be read as: CD45RA+ positively selected. The receptors were sampled from a man aged 18 to 30 in good health. Some clones in this sample may be carry-over from other donors' samples.

The chain links TRBV19 to TRBJ1-5; D call uncertain. Germline-derived CDR1 and CDR2 are LNHDA and SQIVND (reference sequence). CDR3 size: 15 residues. Trimming cost V 3 bases and J 5 bases, with 14 bases left between them. The CDR3 is CASSIGRRPYQPQHF. CDR3 DNA: TGTGCCAGTAGTATCGGGAGGAGGCCTTATCAGCCCCAGCATTTT.

The chain recombines TRBV5-1 with TRBJ2-1, with D hard to call. CDR1 SGHRS and CDR2 YFSETQ come from the germline V gene. This CDR3 is built from 15 residues. V was cut by 4 bases and J by 3 bases, with 14 bases left in between. CDR3 in DNA: TGCGCCAGCAGCCCCCTCGTGGTCGACTACAATGAGCAGTTCTTC. Its protein is CASSPLVVDYNEQFF.

The chain employs TRBV5-1 and TRBJ2-5; 8 bases align to TRBD1. The J call may be faulty, since TRBJ2-7 better matches the DNA end. Germline CDR1 SGHRS, CDR2 YFSETQ. The CDR3 extends over 13 amino acids. CDR3 protein: CASSHGTGYEQYF. CDR3 bases: TGCGCCAGCAGCCACGGGACAGGCTACGAGCAGTACTTC.

The chain combines TRBV27 with TRBJ2-7; TRBD2 matches 9 bases. The V gene end was trimmed by 0 bases and the J gene end by 1 base; junction bases not matched to a gene: 4. Germline CDR1 and CDR2: MNHEY and SMNVEV (reference sequence). There are 16 residues in the CDR3. This CDR3 is CASSLSILAGSYEQYF. The CDR3, as DNA: TGTGCCAGCAGTTTATCGATTCTAGCGGGATCCTACGAGCAGTACTTC.

The V gene is TRBV11-2, the J gene TRBJ2-1; no clear D gene. The CDR3 totals 13 residues. V was cut by 5 bases and J by 8 bases, with 13 bases left in between. The V gene's germline CDR1 is SGHAT and CDR2 FQNNGV. The CDR3 coding sequence is TGTGCCAGCAGCCCCCCTGCCCGAGATGAGCAGTTCTTC. Amino acids: CASSPPARDEQFF.

In its sample, this clone was seen once. DNA of the CDR3: TGCAGCGCCAGGACTAGATGGGCCGGGGAGCTGTTTTTT. Translation: CSARTRWAGELFF. The V call is TRBV29-1, the J call TRBJ2-2; 7 nucleotides line up with TRBD2. V was pared by 7 bases and J by 6 bases, with 8 bases of the junction left unmatched. This CDR3 spans 13 amino acids. The germline gives CDR1 SQVTM, CDR2 ANQGSEA.

The chain links TRBV11-2 to TRBJ1-4, with D perhaps TRBD1 (5 bases). Trimming removed 5 bases at V and 7 bases at J, with 20 bases between. Per the germline V gene, CDR1 is SGHAT and CDR2 is FQNNGV. The CDR3 is 16 residues long. The CDR3 bases are TGTGCCAGCAGCGTACCCCGAGGGGCTAGGAGTGAAAAACTGTTTTTT. This encodes CASSVPRGARSEKLFF. Supplemented by reference TRBV11-2 and TRBJ1-4, the full variable domain reads EAGVAQSPRYKIIEKRQSVAFWCNPISGHATLYWYQQILGQGPKLLIQFQNNGVVDDSQLPKDRFSAERLKGVDSTLKIQPAKLEDSAVYLCASSVPRGARSEKLFFGSGTQLSVL.

The chain links TRBV7-3 to TRBJ1-2; weak D call: TRBD1 (6 bases). The V end lost 5 bases, the J end lost 4 bases, and 14 bases lay between the germline ends. CDR1 is SGHTA and CDR2 is FQGTGA in the germline V gene. CDR3 size: 14 residues. The CDR3 sequence is CASSPGQPSYGYTF. CDR3 DNA sequence: TGTGCCAGCAGCCCGGGACAACCGTCCTATGGCTACACCTTC.

This chain connects TRBV30 to TRBJ1-4; D remains ambiguous. Trimming shortened V by 7 bases and J by 8 bases, and 8 bases separated the two germline ends. The CDR3 is 10 amino acids. Germline CDR1 is GTSNPN and CDR2 is SVGIG (reference sequence). CDR3: CASGREKLFF. The CDR3 coding sequence is TGTGCCTCCGGCCGGGAAAAACTGTTTTTT.

This sequence joins TRBV6-6 and TRBJ1-5; D uncertain. Germline V gene sequence: CDR1 MNHNY, CDR2 SVGAGI (reference sequence). This CDR3 region has 15 residues. Trimming pared 2 bases from V and 6 bases from J, leaving 14 bases between. The CDR3 spells CASSYIRREGQPQHF. The CDR3 coding sequence is TGTGCCAGCAGTTACATTCGTAGGGAGGGTCAGCCCCAGCATTTT.

This chain connects TRBV4-2 to TRBJ2-7, with TRBD1 as a possible D gene (6 bases). The germline V and J ends were trimmed by 3 bases and 3 bases, with 9 bases remaining between them. The CDR3 consists of 13 residues. The germline CDR1 and CDR2 sequences are LGHNA and YNFKEQ. The CDR3 DNA reads TGTGCCAGCAGCCAGGGGGCTAGCTACGAGCAGTACTTC. Its translation: CASSQGASYEQYF.